This TCR beta chain was identified in a study of cytomegalovirus exposure and HLA in healthy donors. Use of 60 Vbeta and 13 Jbeta primers characterized the PCR. Generated by immunoSEQ multiplex PCR, the TCRdb table keeps only in-frame clones and is missing some. The table has 160,000 or so clones, 70% to 85% seen once. CDR3 length equals 16 residues. Germline values: CDR1 WNHNN, CDR2 SYGVQD (reference sequence). With V trimmed by 3 bases and J by 4 bases, 9 bases remained unmatched. This receptor was taken from a man in his forties in good health and CMV-seronegative. The source material was PBMCs. V and J are TRBV10-1 and TRBJ1-1; TRBD1 aligns across 9 bases. In nucleotides, the CDR3 is TGCGCCAGCAGTGACCGTGCCGGGACAGGGTTCACTGAAGCTTTCTTT. Translation gives CASSDRAGTGFTEAFF.